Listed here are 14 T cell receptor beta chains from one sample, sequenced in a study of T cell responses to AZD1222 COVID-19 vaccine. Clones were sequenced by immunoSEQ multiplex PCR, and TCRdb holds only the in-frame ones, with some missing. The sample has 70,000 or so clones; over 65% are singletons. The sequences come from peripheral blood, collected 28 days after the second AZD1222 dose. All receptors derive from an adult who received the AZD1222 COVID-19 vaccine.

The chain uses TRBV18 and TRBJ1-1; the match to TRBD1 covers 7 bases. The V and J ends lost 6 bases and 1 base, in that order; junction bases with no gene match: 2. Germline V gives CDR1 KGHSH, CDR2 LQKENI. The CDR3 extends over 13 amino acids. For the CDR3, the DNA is TGTGCCAGCTCCGGGACAGCGAACACTGAAGCTTTCTTT. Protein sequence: CASSGTANTEAFF.

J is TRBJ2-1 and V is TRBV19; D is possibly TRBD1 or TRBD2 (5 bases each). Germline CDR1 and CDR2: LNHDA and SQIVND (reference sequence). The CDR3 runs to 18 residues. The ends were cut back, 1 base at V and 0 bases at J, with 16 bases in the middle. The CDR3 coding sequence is TGTGCCAGTAGTATAGGGGGGAGTTGGGGGAGCTCCTACAATGAGCAGTTCTTC. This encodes CASSIGGSWGSSYNEQFF.

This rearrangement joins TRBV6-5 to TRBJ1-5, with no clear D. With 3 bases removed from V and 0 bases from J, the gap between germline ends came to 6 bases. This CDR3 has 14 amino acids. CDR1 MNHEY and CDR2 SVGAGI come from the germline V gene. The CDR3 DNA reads TGTGCCAGCAGTTATGGGCCTAGCAATCAGCCCCAGCATTTT. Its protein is CASSYGPSNQPQHF.

The chain's CDR3 is CASTRYRGPNTGELFF. CDR3 sequence (DNA): TGTGCCAGCACCCGATATCGAGGGCCGAACACCGGGGAGCTGTTTTTT. V and J are TRBV2 and TRBJ2-2, with TRBD2 as a possible D gene (5 bases). Trimming took off 7 bases at V and 0 bases at J, with 15 bases between the two ends. CDR3 size: 16 residues. Per germline, CDR1 SNHLY and CDR2 FYNNEI.

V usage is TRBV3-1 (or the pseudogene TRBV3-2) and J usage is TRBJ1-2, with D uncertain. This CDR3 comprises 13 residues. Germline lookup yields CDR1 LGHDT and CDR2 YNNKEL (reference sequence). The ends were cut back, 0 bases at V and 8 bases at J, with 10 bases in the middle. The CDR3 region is CASSQDGYRGYTF. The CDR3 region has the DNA TGTGCCAGCAGCCAAGACGGTTATAGAGGCTACACCTTC.

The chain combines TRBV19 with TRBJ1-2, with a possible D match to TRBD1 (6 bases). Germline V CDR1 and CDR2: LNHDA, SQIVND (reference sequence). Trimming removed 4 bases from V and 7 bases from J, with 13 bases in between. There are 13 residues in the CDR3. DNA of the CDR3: TGTGCCAGTAGTACAGGGGACCGCTCTGGCTACACCTTC. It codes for CASSTGDRSGYTF.

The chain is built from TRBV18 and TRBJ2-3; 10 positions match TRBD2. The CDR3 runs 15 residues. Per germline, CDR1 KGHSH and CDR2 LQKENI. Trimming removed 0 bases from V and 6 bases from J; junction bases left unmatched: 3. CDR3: CASSPPSGRTDTQYF. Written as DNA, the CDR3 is TGTGCCAGCTCACCACCTAGCGGGAGGACGGATACGCAGTATTTT.

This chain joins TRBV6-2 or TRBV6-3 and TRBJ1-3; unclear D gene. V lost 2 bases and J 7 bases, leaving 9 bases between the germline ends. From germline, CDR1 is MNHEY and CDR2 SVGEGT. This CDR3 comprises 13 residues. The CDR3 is CASSYAVGNTIYF. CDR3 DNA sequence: TGTGCCAGCAGTTACGCCGTGGGGAACACCATATATTTT.

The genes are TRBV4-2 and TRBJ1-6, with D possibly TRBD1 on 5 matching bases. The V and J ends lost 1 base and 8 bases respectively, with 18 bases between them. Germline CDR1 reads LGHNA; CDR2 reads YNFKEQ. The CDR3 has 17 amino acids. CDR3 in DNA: TGTGCCAGCAGCCAAGCCACCCGGGGCAAGAGATATTCACCCCTCCACTTT. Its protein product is CASSQATRGKRYSPLHF.

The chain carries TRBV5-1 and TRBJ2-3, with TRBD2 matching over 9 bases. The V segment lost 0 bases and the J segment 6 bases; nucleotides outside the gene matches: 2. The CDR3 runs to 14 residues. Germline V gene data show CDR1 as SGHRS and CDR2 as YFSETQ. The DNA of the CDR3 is TGCGCCAGCAGCTTGGAGCTAGCGGGGGATACGCAGTATTTT. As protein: CASSLELAGDTQYF.

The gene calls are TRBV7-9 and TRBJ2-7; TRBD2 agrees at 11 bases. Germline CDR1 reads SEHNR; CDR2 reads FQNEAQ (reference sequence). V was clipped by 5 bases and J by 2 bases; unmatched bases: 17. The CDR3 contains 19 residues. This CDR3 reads CASSPSPGTSGFRTYEQYF. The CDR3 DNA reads TGTGCCAGCAGCCCCTCCCCCGGGACTAGCGGTTTTAGAACCTACGAGCAGTACTTC.

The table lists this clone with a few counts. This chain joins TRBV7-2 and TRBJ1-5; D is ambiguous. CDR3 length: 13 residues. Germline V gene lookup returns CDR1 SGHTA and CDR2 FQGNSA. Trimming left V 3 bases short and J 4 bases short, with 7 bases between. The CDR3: CASSFHVNQPQHF. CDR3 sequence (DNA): TGTGCCAGCAGCTTCCATGTTAATCAGCCCCAGCATTTT.

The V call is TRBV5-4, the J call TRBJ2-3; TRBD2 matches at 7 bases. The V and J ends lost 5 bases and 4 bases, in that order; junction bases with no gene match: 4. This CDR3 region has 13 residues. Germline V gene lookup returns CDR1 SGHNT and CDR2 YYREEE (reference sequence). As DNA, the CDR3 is TGTGCCAGCAGGCGGGCGGGGGCAGATACGCAGTATTTT. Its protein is CASRRAGADTQYF.

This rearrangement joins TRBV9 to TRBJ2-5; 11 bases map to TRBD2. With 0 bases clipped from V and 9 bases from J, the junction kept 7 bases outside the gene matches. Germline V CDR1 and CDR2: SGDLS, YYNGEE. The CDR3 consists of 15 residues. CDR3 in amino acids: CASSVGSGGAWAQYF. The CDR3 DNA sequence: TGTGCCAGCAGCGTAGGTAGCGGGGGGGCCTGGGCCCAGTACTTC.